A single sample gave rise to the 2 T cell receptor beta chains below, sequenced in a study of CD8 T cells in ankylosing spondylitis. These receptors' antigens are unknown. TCRdb reprocessed the 5' RACE reads with MiXCR, giving one entry per CDR3 protein. Of around 430,000 distinct CDR3 sequences in the sample, about a sixth are singletons; the top ten hold 0.85% to 1.3%. Regarding the study as a whole: There was a TCR beta motif, made of several highly homologous variants, that appeared characteristic of ankylosing spondylitis blood.

Sequenced material: blood, either unsorted or a sorted T cell fraction (not recorded which). All receptors derive from a male donor with ankylosing spondylitis.

This clonotype turned up a few times. The V and J genes are TRBV20-1 and TRBJ2-7, with D hard to call. V was clipped by 4 bases and J by 7 bases, with 20 bases between them. This CDR3 has 14 amino acids. The V gene's germline CDR1 is DFQATT and CDR2 SNEGSKA (reference sequence). CDR3: CSAISKSPRGEQYF. CDR3 bases: TGCAGTGCTATAAGTAAGTCGCCCCGTGGTGAGCAGTACTTC.

V gene TRBV4-3 combines with J gene TRBJ2-1; D possibly corresponds to TRBD2 (5 bases). From germline, CDR1 is LGHNA and CDR2 YSLEER. Trimming cost V 6 bases and J 4 bases, with 13 bases left between them. CDR3 size: 14 residues. The CDR3, as DNA: TGCGCCAGCAGTTCGGACTGGAAATACAATGAGCAGTTCTTC. Translated, it gives CASSSDWKYNEQFF.